This T cell receptor (beta chain) was obtained from a study of T-cell reconstitution after alpha-beta-depleted transplantation in children. Unique molecular identifiers were used to barcode this TCRbeta library. A single record per CDR3 protein comes from TCRdb applying MiXCR to the PCR reads. The sample lists hundreds of thousands of distinct CDR3 sequences, approximately 13% occurring once. Germline V gene lookup returns CDR1 SEHNR and CDR2 FQNEAQ (reference sequence). This CDR3 is built from 12 residues. The germline V and J ends were trimmed by 2 bases and 7 bases, with 6 bases remaining between them. This clonotype was counted many times.

Sequences were derived from PBMCs from the stem cell graft donor, sampled from the stem cell graft. This receptor was taken from a human donor who donated a stem cell graft to a child with combined immunodeficiency. This rearrangement joins TRBV7-9 to TRBJ2-1; the D is unclear. The DNA of the CDR3 is TGTGCCAGCAGCTTAATAGAGAATGAGCAGTTCTTC. The encoded protein is CASSLIENEQFF.